This T cell receptor (beta chain) was retrieved from a study of T cell responses to AZD1222 COVID-19 vaccine (dated by TCRdb to 2020 to 2022). Describing the broader study: TCR sequencing was performed for 230 to 250 trial participants, of whom about 200 were given two doses of AZD1222 and some 26 were given two doses of MenACWY control vaccine. Enrollment into the trials was organized by age into subgroups of 18-55, 56-69 and 70-plus years, and those subgroups contained approximately 160, 26 and 62 TCR-sequenced participants, respectively. Broad study findings and their caveats: In the small 56-69-year group, the increase in depth fell short of significance, most likely because of low power. After two AZD1222 doses, spike-specific TCR breadth and depth were significantly higher than at day 0 and than in MenACWY recipients. Nearly half of unique spike-specific TCRs reportedly recognized epitopes outside regions mutated in the B.1.351 and B.1.1.7 variants. The vaccine-associated CD4 TCRs covered the entire spike protein, and the dominant responses fell in regions 160-218 and 743-854. Participants were mostly white British, with more females than males. The authors suggested clonal diversity may have been underestimated. No day 14 peak-response samples were available, so repertoires were characterized only after the peak T cell response. Only a handful of AZD1222 recipients were SARS-CoV-2 seropositive at baseline, limiting conclusions about previously exposed vaccinees.

What the time point label conveys for this sample: about 28 days (+/-7) after the second vaccine dose. AZD1222 recipients with second doses at about 4 weeks or about 12 weeks were pooled, because spike-specific TCR depth and breadth did not differ between schedules. Vaccinee samples came from UK trials COV001 and COV002, including a single-blind randomized controlled phase 2/3 trial of AZD1222 (ChAdOx1 nCoV-19) in healthy adults. For TCRbeta chain sequencing, PBMC samples were collected from trial participants at day 0 and at day 28 after the second dose. Details on this clone: Its antigen remains unidentified. Per-base quality was not reported, and no clone a single base away is much larger than it.

The CDR3 regions of human TCRbeta chains were subjected to immunosequencing. The source study handled its data this way. TCRs in the repertoires were matched against a reference library of SARS-CoV-2-specific TCRs that had been generated with the MIRA antigen-specificity platform. Breadth was defined as the fraction of unique TCRs that were SARS-CoV-2-associated. Depth was defined as the fraction of total T cells that were SARS-CoV-2-associated. Using the MIRA data, each spike-specific TCR was mapped to the spike region that the TCR reacts to and placed in a CD4 or CD8 class. Log10-transformed breadth and depth values were compared by one-way ANOVA with Sidak's multiple comparisons tests. TCRdb retrieved this table from immuneACCESS and kept in-frame rearrangements only. Not all clones are present; in checked studies, unresolved V genes account for under half, and no reason is known for the remainder. V and J calls and clone size are copied from that table; D and trimming were computed from the DNA. The table for this sample lists 150,000 or so clones; approximately 94% of them were counted only once. The ten largest clones add up to approximately 4.6% of the sample.

From its cysteine to its phenylalanine, the CDR3 spans 14 amino acids. The only DNA kept is the CDR3, 42 bases in frame from the first base. CDR1 and CDR2, looked up from the germline V gene (reference sequence), are LNHDA and SQIVND. Compared with germline, V lacks 6 bases and J lacks 4 bases; bases without a gene match: 6. Recombination connected TRBV19 to TRBJ1-2, with TRBD1 identical over 9 junction bases. This clonotype was obtained from an adult who received the AZD1222 COVID-19 vaccine. The sample consisted of peripheral blood, taken 28 days after the second AZD1222 dose. CDR3 protein: CASRETGGTYGYTF. The sequence in DNA is TGTGCCAGTAGGGAGACAGGGGGTACCTATGGCTACACCTTC. The entire variable domain, with the stretches around the CDR3 drawn from the reference TRBV19 and TRBJ1-2 proteins, is DGGITQSPKYLFRKEGQNVTLSCEQNLNHDAMYWYRQDPGQGLRLIYYSQIVNDFQKGDIAEGYSVSREKKESFPLTVTSAQKNPTAFYLCASRETGGTYGYTFGSGTRLTVV.